The 13 T cell receptor beta chains below were found in one sample sequenced in a study of blood T cell repertoires in COVID-19. Libraries were prepared by immunoSEQ multiplex PCR; TCRdb keeps only in-frame clonotypes and omits some of them. This sample has 250,000 to 350,000 clones, with approximately 88% found just once. Sequences were obtained from peripheral blood. These receptors all come from a young woman who had recovered from COVID-19.

The V call is TRBV7-2, the J call TRBJ1-5; D remains ambiguous. CDR1 is SGHTA and CDR2 is FQGNSA in the germline V gene. The CDR3 is made up of 13 amino acids. The ends were cut back, 1 base at V and 5 bases at J, with 6 bases in the middle. This CDR3 reads CASSLVEDQPQHF. In DNA form, the CDR3 reads TGTGCCAGCAGCTTAGTGGAGGATCAGCCCCAGCATTTT.

The rearrangement joins TRBV18 to TRBJ1-1; no reliable D call. Looked up from germline, CDR1 is KGHSH and CDR2 is LQKENI. The CDR3 is made up of 14 amino acids. The germline V and J ends were trimmed by 1 base and 6 bases, with 12 bases remaining between them. The CDR3 coding sequence is TGTGCCAGCTCACCACGGTACCAGGCCGCTGAAGCTTTCTTT. Translating gives CASSPRYQAAEAFF.

A single count supports this clone. In DNA form, the CDR3 reads TGTGCCAGCAGCTACCCATTAGCGGGGGGGCAAGATACGCAGTATTTT. Amino acid sequence: CASSYPLAGGQDTQYF. This chain links TRBV7-2 with TRBJ2-3, with TRBD2 matching over 11 bases. Per the germline V gene, CDR1 is SGHTA and CDR2 is FQGNSA. CDR3 length: 16 residues. Unmatched junction bases numbered 8, after V lost 4 bases and J lost 5 bases.

The chain joins TRBV5-1 to TRBJ1-1, with a possible D match to TRBD1 (5 bases). V lost 5 bases to trimming and J lost 0 bases, with 14 bases between them. The CDR3 consists of 15 residues. Germline V gene lookup returns CDR1 SGHRS and CDR2 YFSETQ. As DNA, the CDR3 is TGCGCCAGCAGTCCCCAGGGTCCCATGAACACTGAAGCTTTCTTT. It codes for CASSPQGPMNTEAFF.

V usage is TRBV10-3 and J usage is TRBJ1-6; D call uncertain. The ends were cut back, 3 bases at V and 7 bases at J, with 16 bases in the middle. The CDR3 extends over 16 amino acids. Germline CDR1 and CDR2: ENHRY and SYGVKD. The CDR3 loop is CAISDPAPGWNSPLHF. The CDR3 DNA is TGTGCCATCAGTGACCCCGCGCCAGGCTGGAATTCACCCCTCCACTTT.

The table lists this clone with a few counts. The chain combines TRBV2 with TRBJ2-2; TRBD1 might be the D (6 bases). The CDR3 consists of 15 residues. V gave up 9 bases and J gave up 0 bases, with 14 bases separating them. Germline V gene lookup returns CDR1 SNHLY and CDR2 FYNNEI. The CDR3 sequence: CASTRDTANTGELFF. Written as DNA, the CDR3 is TGTGCCAGTACGAGGGACACAGCGAACACCGGGGAGCTGTTTTTT.

The gene calls are TRBV27 and TRBJ2-2, with D hard to call. The V end was cut by 2 bases, the J end by 2 bases, with 9 bases between. The CDR3 totals 15 residues. CDR1 is MNHEY and CDR2 is SMNVEV in the germline V gene (reference sequence). CDR3 in DNA: TGTGCCAGCAGTTTACGCGGAAGAAACACCGGGGAGCTGTTTTTT. Encoded protein: CASSLRGRNTGELFF.

The V call is TRBV24-1, the J call TRBJ2-3, with D tentatively TRBD2 (5 bases). The CDR3 is made up of 15 amino acids. CDR1 is KGHDR and CDR2 is SFDVKD in the germline V gene. V lost 4 bases and J 2 bases, leaving 12 bases between the germline ends. The DNA of the CDR3 is TGTGCCACCAGTGAACCCGGACTTTCCACAGATACGCAGTATTTT. Protein sequence: CATSEPGLSTDTQYF.

V gene TRBV5-1 combines with J gene TRBJ1-1; no clear D. V lost 4 bases to trimming and J lost 0 bases, with 7 bases between them. The CDR3 sequence is 13 residues long. The germline CDR1 and CDR2 sequences are SGHRS and YFSETQ. This CDR3 reads CASSAQVNTEAFF. The CDR3 nucleotides read TGCGCCAGCAGCGCCCAGGTGAACACTGAAGCTTTCTTT.

The chain recombines TRBV15 with TRBJ2-3, with 9 bases lining up with TRBD2. There are 16 residues in the CDR3. V dropped 3 bases and J dropped 1; count of bases not matched to a gene: 5. From germline, CDR1 is LNHNV and CDR2 YYDKDF (reference sequence). The CDR3 loop is CATSSRGGARTDTQYF. In DNA, the CDR3 is TGTGCCACCAGCAGCCGCGGGGGGGCTCGCACAGATACGCAGTATTTT.

The V and J genes are TRBV10-3 and TRBJ1-2, with a tentative D call TRBD1 (5 bases). The CDR3 totals 13 residues. V lost 8 bases and J lost 0, with 10 bases in between. The germline CDR1 and CDR2 sequences are ENHRY and SYGVKD. The CDR3, as DNA: TGTGCCATCCCTTCGACAGCTAACTATGGCTACACCTTC. This sequence encodes CAIPSTANYGYTF.

The V gene is TRBV5-1, the J gene TRBJ2-5, with 11 bases that match TRBD1. The ends lost 5 bases at V and 0 bases at J; junction bases unmatched: 3. The CDR3 runs 15 residues. CDR1 is SGHRS, CDR2 YFSETQ, per germline. In DNA, the CDR3 is TGCGCCAGCAGTCGGACAGGGGGCCACCAAGAGACCCAGTACTTC. Its translation is CASSRTGGHQETQYF. The full variable domain, completed using reference TRBV5-1 and TRBJ2-5, is KAGVTQTPRYLIKTRGQQVTLSCSPISGHRSVSWYQQTPGQGLQFLFEYFSETQRNKGNFPGRFSGRQFSNSRSEMNVSTLELGDSALYLCASSRTGGHQETQYFGPGTRLLVL.

This chain connects TRBV7-2 to TRBJ2-3; TRBD2 aligns across 8 bases. CDR1 is SGHTA and CDR2 is FQGNSA in the germline V gene. The ends lost 3 bases at V and 4 bases at J; junction bases unmatched: 6. CDR3 length: 15 amino acids. The chain's CDR3 is CASSFSGGAADTQYF. The CDR3 nucleotides read TGTGCCAGCAGCTTTTCCGGGGGGGCCGCAGATACGCAGTATTTT.